This T cell receptor beta chain was captured by sequencing in a study of T cell responses to AZD1222 COVID-19 vaccine. Overall study findings and caveats: Spike-specific TCR repertoires showed rising breadth and depth after two AZD1222 doses.

The method was immunoSEQ multiplex PCR; TCRdb's version includes in-frame clones alone and lacks a portion of them. The sample has roughly 150,000 clones, about 92% seen once. Trimming removed 3 bases from V and 2 bases from J; junction bases left unmatched: 2. Germline V gives CDR1 KGHSY, CDR2 FQNENV. The CDR3 length is 15 residues. Regarding this clone: Its target is unknown.

The chain uses TRBV16 and TRBJ2-2; TRBD1 matches at 8 bases. Source: peripheral blood, taken on day 0 of AZD1222 vaccination. This clonotype was obtained from an adult in good health. DNA of the CDR3: TGTGCCAGCAGCCATGGGACAGGCAACACCGGGGAGCTGTTTTTT. As protein: CASSHGTGNTGELFF.